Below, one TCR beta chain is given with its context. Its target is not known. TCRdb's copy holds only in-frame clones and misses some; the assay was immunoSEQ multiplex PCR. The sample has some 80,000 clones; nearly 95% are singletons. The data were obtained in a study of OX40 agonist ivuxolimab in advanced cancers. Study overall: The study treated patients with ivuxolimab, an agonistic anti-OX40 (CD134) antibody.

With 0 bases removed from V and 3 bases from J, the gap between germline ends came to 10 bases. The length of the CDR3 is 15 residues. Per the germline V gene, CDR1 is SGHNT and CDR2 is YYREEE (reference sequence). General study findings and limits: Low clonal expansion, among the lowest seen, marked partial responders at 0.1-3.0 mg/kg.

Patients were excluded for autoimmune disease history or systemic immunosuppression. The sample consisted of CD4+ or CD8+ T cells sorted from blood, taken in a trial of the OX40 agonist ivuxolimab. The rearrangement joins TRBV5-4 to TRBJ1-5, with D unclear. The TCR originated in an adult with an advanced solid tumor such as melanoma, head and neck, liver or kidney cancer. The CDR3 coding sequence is TGTGCCAGCAGCTTGGATGGGTCCCCCAATCAGCCCCAGCATTTT. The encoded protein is CASSLDGSPNQPQHF.